This is a list of T cell receptor beta chains from one sample in a study of cytomegalovirus exposure and HLA in healthy donors. Sequencing was performed with immunoSEQ multiplex PCR; in TCRdb, only in-frame clones are kept and a portion is missing. The top ten clones hold around 2.1% of a sample with around 150,000 clones, about 85% of them seen once. The sequencing sample was made of PBMCs. Receptors were obtained from a man aged 18 to 30 in good health and CMV-seropositive. The CDR3 runs from the conserved cysteine through the conserved F or W. D genes are given only for firm matches. Clone size, where shown, is once, few, many, or a class for clones that have expanded.

NA	NA	TRBV5-6	TRBJ1-6	CASSRLTRDDSPLHF
NA	TRBD1	TRBV6-1	TRBJ1-2	CASSEGDSYGYTF
NA	TRBD1	TRBV19	TRBJ1-2	CASSDPGQGPPNYGYTF
NA	NA	TRBV10-3	TRBJ2-1	CAISEYGNTLDEQFF
NA	TRBD1	TRBV6-5	TRBJ1-4	CASSPIGQGPEKLFF
once	TRBD1	TRBV5-6	TRBJ2-1	CASSLGQGAHYEQFF
NA	TRBD2	TRBV6-5	TRBJ2-5	CASSYTSGGQETQYF
NA	NA	TRBV19	TRBJ1-2	CASSNYRDEGGYTF
NA	NA	TRBV29-1	TRBJ1-1	CSVLGALNTEAFF
NA	NA	TRBV6-6	TRBJ2-5	CASSYSPGETQYF
NA	NA	TRBV5-4	TRBJ2-5	CASSLGGGVLRREQYF
NA	NA	TRBV7-2	TRBJ1-3	CASSLGTAGNTIYF
NA	NA	TRBV5-6	TRBJ2-6	CASSGRDSGANVLTF
NA	TRBD2	TRBV19	TRBJ2-2	CASKNAGGRNTGELFF
NA	NA	TRBV9	TRBJ2-1	CASSASGSSSYNEQFF
NA	NA	TRBV19	TRBJ2-7	CASSIDAVSSYEQYF
NA	TRBD2	TRBV5-6	TRBJ2-3	CASSTGGGAVVDTQYF
NA	TRBD1	TRBV6-1	TRBJ1-5	CATGTALGNQPQHF
NA	NA	TRBV7-6	TRBJ2-3	CASRLTGSWSTDTQYF
NA	TRBD1	TRBV7-9	TRBJ2-2	CSSSPSDRGRSGELFF
NA	TRBD1	TRBV5-6	TRBJ1-1	CASSWGTGGTEAFF
NA	NA	TRBV6-5	TRBJ2-7	CASSSTGNSVLEQYF
NA	NA	TRBV6-5	TRBJ2-7	CASSFGTGYEQYF
NA	NA	TRBV7-6	TRBJ2-7	CASSPDIGYEQYF
NA	TRBD1	TRBV2	TRBJ1-5	CASRMDRALNQPQHF
NA	TRBD2	TRBV4-1	TRBJ2-5	CASSQAQRGGQETQYF
NA	TRBD1	TRBV12-5	TRBJ2-3	CASGLRQGATDTQYF
once	NA	TRBV12-5	TRBJ2-1	CASGLVMSAGTSYNEQFF
NA	TRBD1	TRBV11-3	TRBJ1-6	CASSLGGTVNSPLHF
few	TRBD1	TRBV18	TRBJ1-1	CASSPETGRSAFF
NA	NA	TRBV4-3	TRBJ1-4	CASSQERGGEKLFF
once	TRBD1	TRBV4-1	TRBJ1-5	CASSQDPGGRNQPQHF
NA	TRBD1	TRBV4-1	TRBJ2-7	CASSQVGTGRSYEQYF
NA	TRBD1	TRBV4-2	TRBJ1-3	CASSQQRQGAGNTIYF
NA	NA	TRBV7-8	TRBJ1-3	CASSPHREPYTYSGNTIYF
NA	TRBD1	TRBV4-3	TRBJ2-3	CASSQGLPGGGTDTQYF
NA	NA	TRBV19	TRBJ1-1	CASSISNTEAFF
NA	TRBD1	TRBV7-2	TRBJ1-1	CASSLEQGAKAFF
NA	TRBD1	TRBV6-5	TRBJ1-1	CASSYGTENTEAFF
NA	TRBD1	TRBV5-6	TRBJ2-1	CASSADRGAYNEQFF
NA	NA	TRBV6-1	TRBJ2-4	CASISGAGKNSQYF
NA	NA	TRBV29-1	TRBJ2-6	CSALTGRGANVLTF
once	NA	TRBV5-1	TRBJ2-2	CASKRGPHRTGELFF
NA	TRBD1	TRBV19	TRBJ2-5	CASRGQTHQETQYF
NA	TRBD2	TRBV9	TRBJ2-1	CASSVEGRGGYNEQFF
NA	TRBD1	TRBV27	TRBJ1-2	CASRLGQVYTF
NA	NA	TRBV7-6	TRBJ1-1	CASSQPGAGESTEAFF